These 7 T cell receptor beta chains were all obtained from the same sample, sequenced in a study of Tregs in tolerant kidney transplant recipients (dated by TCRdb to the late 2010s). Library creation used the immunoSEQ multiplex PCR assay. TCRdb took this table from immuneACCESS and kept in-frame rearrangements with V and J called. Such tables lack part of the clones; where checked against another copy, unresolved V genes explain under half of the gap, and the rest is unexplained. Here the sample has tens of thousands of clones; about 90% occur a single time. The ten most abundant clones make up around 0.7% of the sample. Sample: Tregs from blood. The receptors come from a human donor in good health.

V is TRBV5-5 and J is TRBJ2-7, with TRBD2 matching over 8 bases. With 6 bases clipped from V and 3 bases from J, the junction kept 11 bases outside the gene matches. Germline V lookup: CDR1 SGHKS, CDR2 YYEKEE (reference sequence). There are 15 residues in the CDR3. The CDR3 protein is CASNGRGADFYEQYF. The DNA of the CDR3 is TGTGCCAGCAACGGGCGGGGGGCCGACTTCTACGAGCAGTACTTC.

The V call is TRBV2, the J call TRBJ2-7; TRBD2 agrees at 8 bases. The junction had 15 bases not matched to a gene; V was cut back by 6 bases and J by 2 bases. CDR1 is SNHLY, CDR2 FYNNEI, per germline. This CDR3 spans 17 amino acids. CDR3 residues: CASRGPSPLADPYEQYF. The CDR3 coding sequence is TGTGCCAGCAGGGGGCCCTCTCCACTAGCGGACCCCTACGAGCAGTACTTC.

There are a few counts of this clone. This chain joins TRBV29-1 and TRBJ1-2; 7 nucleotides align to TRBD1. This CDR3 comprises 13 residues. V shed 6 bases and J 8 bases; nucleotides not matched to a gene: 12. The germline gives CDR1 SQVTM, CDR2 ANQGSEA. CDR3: CSVADRARRGYTF. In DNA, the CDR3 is TGCAGCGTGGCCGACAGGGCCCGAAGGGGCTACACCTTC.

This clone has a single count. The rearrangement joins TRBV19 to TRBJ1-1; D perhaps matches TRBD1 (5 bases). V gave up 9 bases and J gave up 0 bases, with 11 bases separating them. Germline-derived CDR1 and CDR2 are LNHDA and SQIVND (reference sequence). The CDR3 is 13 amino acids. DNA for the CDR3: TGTGCCAGCCGACAGAAGATGAACACTGAAGCTTTCTTT. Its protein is CASRQKMNTEAFF.

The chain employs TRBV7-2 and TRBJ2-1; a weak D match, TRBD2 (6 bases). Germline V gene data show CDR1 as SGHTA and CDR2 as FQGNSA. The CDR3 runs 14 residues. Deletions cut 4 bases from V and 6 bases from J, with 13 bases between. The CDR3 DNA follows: TGTGCCAGCAGCTCCCAGCGGGTATCCAATGAGCAGTTCTTC. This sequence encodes CASSSQRVSNEQFF.

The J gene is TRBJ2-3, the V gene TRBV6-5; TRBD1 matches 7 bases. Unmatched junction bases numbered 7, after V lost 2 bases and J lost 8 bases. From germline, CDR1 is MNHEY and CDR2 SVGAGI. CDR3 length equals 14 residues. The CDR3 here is CASSYPTGAGTQYF. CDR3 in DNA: TGTGCCAGCAGTTACCCCACAGGGGCGGGTACGCAGTATTTT.

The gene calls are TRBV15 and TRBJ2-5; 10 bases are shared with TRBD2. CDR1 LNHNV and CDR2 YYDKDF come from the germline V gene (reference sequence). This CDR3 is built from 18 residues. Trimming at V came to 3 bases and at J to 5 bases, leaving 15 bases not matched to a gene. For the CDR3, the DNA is TGTGCCACCAGCAGGTCATGGGGGGTCCTAGCGGGAGTTGAGACCCAGTACTTC. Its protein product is CATSRSWGVLAGVETQYF.